This T cell receptor beta chain was retrieved from a study of identifying expanded T cells in peripheral blood. About this clone itself: The target antigen is unknown.

The assay was immunoSEQ multiplex PCR, and TCRdb's table has in-frame clones only and misses some. Of approximately 140,000 clones in the sample, 80% to 90% were seen once. Study-wide results and limits: Differentially abundant clones: roughly 1.2 between replicates, about 16 at approximately 14 days, approximately 18 at four. Clone count variance between approximately two-week samples rose with total template count.

CDR3 length: 12 residues. V dropped 6 bases and J dropped 10 bases, with 13 bases sitting between them. Germline-derived CDR1 and CDR2 are GTSNPN and SVGIG (reference sequence). Healthy donors had no documented immune events, such as infections, while sampled. The sequenced sample consisted of blood. V is TRBV30 and J is TRBJ1-6; tentative D call: TRBD1 (6 bases). This clonotype was obtained from a person between 18 and 75 years old in good health. For the CDR3, the DNA is TGTGCCTGTTCAAGGGGGGAGTCACCCCTCCACTTT. The encoded protein is CACSRGESPLHF.